One and the same sample provided the 19 T cell receptor beta chains below, sequenced in a study of blood T cell repertoires in COVID-19. The repertoire was sequenced with immunoSEQ multiplex PCR; TCRdb's copy has only in-frame clones and lacks some. Altogether over 200,000 clones are present, roughly 78% being singletons, with the ten largest covering approximately 12%. Material for sequencing was peripheral blood. The receptors here all came from a woman aged 40 to 50 with acute or convalescent COVID-19.

V and J are TRBV2 and TRBJ1-2; D is undetermined. CDR1 and CDR2 from the germline V gene are SNHLY and FYNNEI. The V and J ends lost 4 bases and 5 bases respectively, with 17 bases between them. The CDR3 consists of 15 residues. The CDR3 sequence is CASSVGAGGGYGYTF. The CDR3 bases are TGTGCCAGCAGTGTCGGCGCAGGAGGTGGGTATGGCTACACCTTC.

DNA for the CDR3: TGTGCCAGCAGTCCAGGAGGCTACACCTTC. Translated: CASSPGGYTF. The chain is built from TRBV27 and TRBJ1-2; D gene ambiguous. Germline lookup yields CDR1 MNHEY and CDR2 SMNVEV (reference sequence). The CDR3 consists of 10 residues. Trimming took 5 bases from V and 8 from J, leaving 6 bases between them.

The V and J genes are TRBV19 and TRBJ2-7, with 10 positions matching TRBD1. Unmatched junction bases numbered 3, after V lost 4 bases and J lost 6 bases. The CDR3 spans 13 residues. Germline V gives CDR1 LNHDA, CDR2 SQIVND (reference sequence). CDR3 sequence (DNA): TGTGCCAGTAGTAGGGGGACAGGGGTCGAGCAGTACTTC. Translating it yields CASSRGTGVEQYF.

The V gene is TRBV6-2 or TRBV6-3, the J gene TRBJ2-1; D may be TRBD1 (6 bases). V lost 4 bases and J 8 bases, leaving 15 bases between the germline ends. Germline CDR1 reads MNHEY; CDR2 reads SVGEGT. The CDR3 consists of 14 residues. This CDR3 reads CASSSTYRVHEQFF. The CDR3, as DNA: TGTGCCAGCAGTTCTACCTACAGGGTCCATGAGCAGTTCTTC.

This chain links TRBV24-1 with TRBJ1-1; 9 bases align to TRBD1. This CDR3 is 13 amino acids long. Germline CDR1 is KGHDR and CDR2 is SFDVKD. The V segment lost 9 bases and the J segment 4 bases; nucleotides outside the gene matches: 5. The CDR3 protein is CATSTGGSTEAFF. The CDR3 nucleotides read TGTGCCACCTCGACAGGGGGGAGCACTGAAGCTTTCTTT.

The gene calls are TRBV3-1 (or the pseudogene TRBV3-2) and TRBJ2-5; maybe TRBD2 (6 bases). CDR1 is LGHDT and CDR2 is YNNKEL in the germline V gene (reference sequence). V was pared by 2 bases and J by 5 bases, with 18 bases between. This CDR3 spans 16 amino acids. The CDR3 region is CASSQNSGVPGETQYF. The CDR3 region has the DNA TGTGCCAGCAGCCAAAACTCGGGAGTCCCGGGGGAGACCCAGTACTTC.

The gene calls are TRBV2 and TRBJ1-3; the D gene is possibly TRBD1 (5 bases). V was trimmed by 5 bases and J by 2 bases, leaving 10 bases between them. CDR3 length: 14 residues. The germline CDR1 and CDR2 sequences are SNHLY and FYNNEI. The CDR3 DNA follows: TGTGCCAGCAGTCGGGGGGAGCCTGGAAACACCATATATTTT. Translating it yields CASSRGEPGNTIYF.

The chain joins TRBV30 to TRBJ2-7; possibly TRBD2 for D (5 bases). CDR3 length: 13 amino acids. In germline, CDR1 is GTSNPN, CDR2 SVGIG (reference sequence). V was clipped by 0 bases and J by 6 bases, with 12 bases between them. CDR3 bases: TGTGCCTGGAGTGTACTGGGAGACGCCGAGCAGTACTTC. It is translated as CAWSVLGDAEQYF.

CDR3 bases: TGTGCCAGTAGTATAGATAGAGGGCTCAGGGGAAGAGCCGGGGAGCTGTTTTTT. Translating gives CASSIDRGLRGRAGELFF. The chain joins TRBV19 to TRBJ2-2, with a possible D match to TRBD1 (6 bases). The CDR3 covers 18 residues. Germline values: CDR1 LNHDA, CDR2 SQIVND (reference sequence). V lost 0 bases to trimming and J lost 6 bases, with 20 bases between them.

This clone was seen a handful of times. This chain connects TRBV20-1 to TRBJ2-7; 7 positions agree with TRBD1. This CDR3 has 13 residues. V dropped 3 bases and J dropped 9; count of bases not matched to a gene: 11. The V gene's germline CDR1 is DFQATT and CDR2 SNEGSKA (reference sequence). The CDR3 is CSASLGTVDVQYF. The CDR3 DNA is TGCAGTGCTAGTTTGGGGACAGTCGACGTGCAGTACTTC.

The gene calls are TRBV14 and TRBJ2-5, with a possible D match to TRBD1 (6 bases). Germline CDR1 is SGHDN and CDR2 is FVKESK. CDR3 length: 14 residues. Trimming left V 3 bases short and J 5 bases short, with 13 bases between. The CDR3 loop is CASSQVTGLETQYF. The CDR3 bases are TGTGCCAGCAGCCAGGTTACAGGGCTGGAGACCCAGTACTTC. Supplemented by reference TRBV14 and TRBJ2-5, the full variable domain reads EAGVTQFPSHSVIEKGQTVTLRCDPISGHDNLYWYRRVMGKEIKFLLHFVKESKQDESGMPNNRFLAERTGGTYSTLKVQPAELEDSGVYFCASSQVTGLETQYFGPGTRLLVL.

This chain uses TRBV7-6 with TRBJ2-5; no firm D call. Germline lookup yields CDR1 SGHVS and CDR2 FNYEAQ. The CDR3 sequence is 15 residues long. Between the trimmed V and J ends, which lost 2 bases and 1 base, there was a span of 11 bases. DNA for the CDR3: TGTGCCAGCAGCTTACGTGTCAGTCCCCAAGAGACCCAGTACTTC. It yields the protein CASSLRVSPQETQYF.

This clone was counted once. The chain joins TRBV6-5 to TRBJ2-1; 10 nucleotides align to TRBD2. The germline gives CDR1 MNHEY, CDR2 SVGAGI. The CDR3 has 12 residues. The junction had 3 bases not matched to a gene; V was cut back by 2 bases and J by 14 bases. DNA of the CDR3: TGTGCCAGCAGTTACGCCGGGACTAGCGAGTTCTTC. Translating gives CASSYAGTSEFF.

This clone was seen more than once but under ten times. The chain recombines TRBV29-1 with TRBJ1-2, with 9 bases aligning to TRBD1. The CDR3 extends over 14 amino acids. CDR1 is SQVTM and CDR2 is ANQGSEA in the germline V gene. The J segment lost 2 bases and the V segment lost 4 bases, leaving 5 bases of the junction unmatched. The CDR3 region has the DNA TGCAGCGTTGGGGGGACAGGGCTAAACTATGGCTACACCTTC. Encoded protein: CSVGGTGLNYGYTF.

The chain links TRBV24-1 to TRBJ1-5, with a tentative D call TRBD1 (5 bases). The CDR3 is 12 amino acids. Germline CDR1 is KGHDR and CDR2 is SFDVKD. The V gene lost 3 bases and the J gene lost 8 bases, with 7 bases spanning the gap. The DNA for the CDR3 is TGTGCCACCAGTGATCCAGGGAAGCCCCAGCATTTT. Translation gives CATSDPGKPQHF.

The gene calls are TRBV11-3 and TRBJ2-2; TRBD2 aligns across 9 bases. The CDR3 is 16 amino acids. CDR1 is SGHNT and CDR2 is YENEEA in the germline V gene. The V and J ends lost 2 bases and 4 bases, in that order; junction bases with no gene match: 5. The CDR3 protein is CASSLRLAGSTGELFF. The DNA for the CDR3 is TGTGCCAGCAGCTTAAGGCTAGCGGGGAGCACCGGGGAGCTGTTTTTT.

This chain links TRBV7-6 with TRBJ2-4; TRBD1 matches at 8 bases. The CDR3 sequence is 19 residues long. V shed 0 bases and J 8 bases; nucleotides not matched to a gene: 18. Germline values: CDR1 SGHVS, CDR2 FNYEAQ. CDR3 region: CASSLAPRARQGILDIQYF. CDR3 nucleotide sequence: TGTGCCAGCAGCTTAGCACCCCGAGCCCGACAGGGGATCTTAGACATTCAGTACTTC. Full variable domain (remainder filled in from reference TRBV7-6 and TRBJ2-4): GAGVSQSPRYKVTKRGQDVALRCDPISGHVSLYWYRQALGQGPEFLTYFNYEAQQDKSGLPNDRFSAERPEGSISTLTIQRTEQRDSAMYRCASSLAPRARQGILDIQYFGAGTRLSVL.

J is TRBJ1-1 and V is TRBV5-6; maybe TRBD1 (5 bases). Trimming cost V 4 bases and J 8 bases, with 15 bases left between them. Germline loops: CDR1 SGHDT, CDR2 YYEEEE. The CDR3 length is 13 residues. CDR3 region: CASSLIQRGEAFF. CDR3 DNA sequence: TGTGCCAGCAGCCTAATACAGCGGGGCGAAGCTTTCTTT. The variable domain in full, with the rest retrieved from reference TRBV5-6 and TRBJ1-1, is DAGVTQSPTHLIKTRGQQVTLRCSPKSGHDTVSWYQQALGQGPQFIFQYYEEEERQRGNFPDRFSGHQFPNYSSELNVNALLLGDSALYLCASSLIQRGEAFFGQGTRLTVV.

Worth noting for this clone: One end of the junction does not line up with germline, which may come from a read error. The J gene is TRBJ2-7, the V gene TRBV6-6; no clear D. This CDR3 is built from 13 residues. Germline CDR1 is MNHNY and CDR2 is SVGAGI (reference sequence). In DNA form, the CDR3 reads TGTGCCAGCAGTTACTCTCCTTCCGAGCGAGAGAGCTTC. This codes for CASSYSPSERESF.